The 14 T cell receptor beta chains given below trace back to one sample, sequenced in a study of T cells in Graves' hyperthyroidism and ophthalmopathy. Researchers took RNA transcripts and amplified the TCR beta CDR3 regions from them. HTBI primers were used for first-round RT-PCR of the TCR CDR3. From the multiplex PCR reads, TCRdb called clonotypes with MiXCR, one entry per CDR3 protein. The table lists just over 550,000 distinct CDR3 sequences, under 60% of them singletons. The sequenced material came from peripheral blood or thyroid tissue (not recorded which). Source of these receptors: a woman between 18 and 30 years old with Graves' hyperthyroidism.

The rearrangement uses TRBV7-2 and TRBJ2-7; no firm D call. Germline CDR1 SGHTA, CDR2 FQGNSA. The CDR3 is 13 amino acids. V lost 3 bases and J 4 bases, leaving 10 bases between the germline ends. This CDR3 is CASSFGRAYEQYF. The CDR3 coding sequence is TGTGCCAGCAGCTTCGGACGGGCTTACGAGCAGTACTTC. The whole variable domain, remainder taken from reference TRBV7-2 and TRBJ2-7, is GAGVSQSPSNKVTEKGKDVELRCDPISGHTALYWYRQSLGQGLEFLIYFQGNSAPDKSGLPSDRFSAERTGGSVSTLTIQRTQQEDSAVYLCASSFGRAYEQYFGPGTRLTVT.

Details on this clonotype: It may be a read error: a sequence one base away is much more abundant. The rearrangement links TRBV10-3 to TRBJ2-2; D unresolved. Germline-derived CDR1 and CDR2 are ENHRY and SYGVKD. CDR3 length: 13 residues. The CDR3 DNA sequence: TGTGCCAACAGTGAGTCTGATACCGGGGAGCTGTTTTTT. Encoded protein: CANSESDTGELFF.

For this clonotype: An end of the junction does not agree with germline; a read error may underlie this. The J gene is TRBJ2-5, the V gene TRBV7-3; D not certain. CDR3 length equals 15 residues. Germline CDR1 reads SGHTA; CDR2 reads FQGTGA. The CDR3 loop is CASSLLGSYQETQYF. CDR3 in DNA: TGCGCCAGCAGCTTGTTGGGGTCGTACCAAGAGACCCAGTACTTC.

This clonotype has just a few counts. This chain uses TRBV7-2 with TRBJ1-1, with D hard to call. Germline CDR1 SGHTA, CDR2 FQGNSA. V was cut by 3 bases and J by 1 base, with 9 bases left in between. The CDR3 is made up of 14 amino acids. The DNA for the CDR3 is TGTGCCAGCAGCTTGGGGATAGGGAACACTGAAGCTTTCTTT. Translated: CASSLGIGNTEAFF.

At least ten counts were recorded for this clonotype. V gene TRBV9 combines with J gene TRBJ2-6, with D unclear. The CDR3 is 14 residues long. Trimming left V 0 bases short and J 3 bases short, with 4 bases between. Germline V gene lookup returns CDR1 SGDLS and CDR2 YYNGEE. CDR3 DNA: TGTGCCAGCAGCGTAGGCGGTGGGGCCAACGTCCTGACTTTC. This gives the protein CASSVGGGANVLTF.

The gene calls are TRBV20-1 and TRBJ1-2, with 8 bases aligning to TRBD1. Germline values: CDR1 DFQATT, CDR2 SNEGSKA (reference sequence). The CDR3 covers 13 residues. Unmatched junction bases numbered 7, after V lost 6 bases and J lost 4 bases. The CDR3 DNA reads as TGCAGTGCCACTGGACAGGGAGTCTATGGCTACACCTTC. Translation gives CSATGQGVYGYTF.

This clonotype turned up a few times. This chain uses TRBV25-1 with TRBJ1-6; TRBD1 agrees at 8 bases. Germline loops: CDR1 MGHDK, CDR2 SYGVNS. The trim removed 4 bases at V and 5 bases at J, leaving 10 bases unmatched. This CDR3 contains 17 residues. CDR3 sequence reads: CASSARGLQGDNSPLHF. For the CDR3, the DNA is TGTGCCAGCAGTGCTAGAGGGCTACAGGGGGATAATTCACCCCTCCACTTT.

At least ten counts were recorded for this clonotype. This rearrangement joins TRBV29-1 to TRBJ2-7; the D is unclear. The CDR3 extends over 12 amino acids. Trimming removed 7 bases from V and 4 bases from J, with 14 bases in between. CDR1 and CDR2 from the germline V gene are SQVTM and ANQGSEA. CDR3 DNA sequence: TGCAGCGGGGCCACCCCGCCATACGAGCAGTACTTC. It specifies CSGATPPYEQYF.

This chain joins TRBV20-1 and TRBJ1-5; D uncertain. The CDR3 is 14 amino acids. V was pared by 0 bases and J by 6 bases, with 12 bases between. Germline lookup yields CDR1 DFQATT and CDR2 SNEGSKA (reference sequence). This CDR3 reads CSARDNRRVQPQHF. The CDR3 region has the DNA TGCAGTGCTAGAGATAATCGTAGGGTTCAGCCCCAGCATTTT.

J is TRBJ1-5 and V is TRBV29-1; D uncertain. This CDR3 region has 12 residues. Germline CDR1 is SQVTM and CDR2 is ANQGSEA. V was clipped by 7 bases and J by 5 bases, with 12 bases between them. As DNA, the CDR3 is TGCAGCGCCAATGAGAGGGATCAGCCCCAGCATTTT. It codes for CSANERDQPQHF.

The rearrangement links TRBV2 to TRBJ1-1, with D tentatively TRBD1 (5 bases). Germline CDR1 and CDR2: SNHLY and FYNNEI. The CDR3 spans 14 residues. V shed 6 bases and J shed 4 bases, with 15 bases lying between them. The CDR3 region is CASRRDLHSTEAFF. The CDR3 region has the DNA TGTGCCAGCAGACGGGACTTGCATAGCACTGAAGCTTTCTTT.

This clonotype showed up many times. V usage is TRBV7-9 and J usage is TRBJ1-1; D possibly corresponds to TRBD1 (5 bases). V was trimmed by 4 bases and J by 1 base, leaving 7 bases between them. The CDR3 covers 13 residues. The V gene's germline CDR1 is SEHNR and CDR2 FQNEAQ (reference sequence). The CDR3 bases are TGTGCCAGCAGCTCCGGGGCGAACACTGAAGCTTTCTTT. Its protein product is CASSSGANTEAFF.

The rearrangement links TRBV29-1 to TRBJ1-1, with D unclear. Deletions cut 8 bases from V and 4 bases from J, with 14 bases between. This CDR3 contains 12 residues. Germline lookup yields CDR1 SQVTM and CDR2 ANQGSEA. CDR3 amino acids: CSSWRVGTEAFF. The CDR3 DNA sequence: TGCAGCAGTTGGAGGGTGGGCACTGAAGCTTTCTTT. Full variable domain (outside the CDR3, taken from reference TRBV29-1 and TRBJ1-1): SAVISQKPSRDICQRGTSLTIQCQVDSQVTMMFWYRQQPGQSLTLIATANQGSEATYESGFVIDKFPISRPNLTFSTLTVSNMSPEDSSIYLCSSWRVGTEAFFGQGTRLTVV.

About this clonotype itself: This may arise from a read error, as a much more abundant clone is one base away. This chain links TRBV10-3 with TRBJ2-5; D perhaps matches TRBD2 (5 bases). Germline V CDR1 and CDR2: ENHRY, SYGVKD. The CDR3 covers 16 residues. This CDR3 is CATSDLPGSRGKTQYF. The CDR3 DNA is TGTGCCACCAGTGATTTACCGGGGAGTCGCGGAAAGACCCAGTACTTC.